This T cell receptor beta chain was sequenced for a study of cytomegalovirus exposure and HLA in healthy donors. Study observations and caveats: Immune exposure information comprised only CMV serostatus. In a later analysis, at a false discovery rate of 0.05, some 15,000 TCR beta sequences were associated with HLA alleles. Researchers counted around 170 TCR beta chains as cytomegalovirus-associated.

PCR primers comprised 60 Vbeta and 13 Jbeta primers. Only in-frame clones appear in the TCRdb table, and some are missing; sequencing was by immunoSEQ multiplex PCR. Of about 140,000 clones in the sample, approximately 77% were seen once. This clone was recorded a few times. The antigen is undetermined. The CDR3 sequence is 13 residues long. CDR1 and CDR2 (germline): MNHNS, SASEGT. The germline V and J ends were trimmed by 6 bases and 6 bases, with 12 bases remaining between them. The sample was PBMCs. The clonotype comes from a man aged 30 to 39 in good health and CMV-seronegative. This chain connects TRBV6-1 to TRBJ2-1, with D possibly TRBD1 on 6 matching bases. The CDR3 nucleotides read TGTGCCAGCAGACGGTTACAGGGCAATGAGCAGTTCTTC. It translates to CASRRLQGNEQFF.